The clone carrying this T cell receptor beta chain was counted between two and nine times. The CDR3 is 13 amino acids. Per germline, CDR1 SGHRS and CDR2 YFSETQ. Deletions cut 4 bases from V and 2 bases from J, with 9 bases between. Isolated RNA was reverse transcribed in full, so expressed TCRB transcripts were sequenced. Only in-frame clones appear in the TCRdb table, and some are missing; sequencing was by immunoSEQ multiplex PCR. The sample records 110,000 to 150,000 clones, roughly 9.7% being singletons. This sample is drawn from a study of beta chain features in type 1 diabetes. The wider study: Taken together, all samples contributed 107,917,701 examined sorted cells.

Using CD45RO/CCR7/CD25/CD127/CD95/CD27, CD4+ naive, central memory, regulatory and stem cell-like memory cells were sorted. The chain combines TRBV5-1 with TRBJ2-5; D remains unclear. The sequenced sample was central memory CD4+ T cells from blood. The TCR comes from a woman between 40 and 55 years old in good health. CDR3 sequence (DNA): TGCGCCAGCAGCCCGACGCGGCAAGAGACCCAGTACTTC. It translates to CASSPTRQETQYF.